This T cell receptor (beta chain) was documented in a study of blood T cell repertoires in COVID-19. Overall study context: Acute and convalescent COVID-19 specimens originated in the United States, Italy and Spain.

In the original workflow: Cell counts per sample came from amplifying reference gene primers. The repertoire was sequenced with immunoSEQ multiplex PCR; TCRdb's copy has only in-frame clones and lacks some. V and J calls and clone size are as listed in that table; D and trimming were resolved from the DNA. The data show 210,000 or so clones, less than 90% seen once. V dropped 3 bases and J dropped 4 bases, with 16 bases sitting between them. The CDR3 length is 16 residues. Germline loops: CDR1 LNHDA, CDR2 SQIVND (reference sequence). The sequencing sample was made of peripheral blood. This sequence originates from a man between 40 and 49 years old with active or convalescent COVID-19. This chain uses TRBV19 with TRBJ2-1, with TRBD2 as a possible D gene (6 bases). The CDR3 reads CASSMGRDLRYNEQFF. CDR3 nucleotide sequence: TGTGCCAGTAGTATGGGGCGGGACCTCCGATACAATGAGCAGTTCTTC.